These T cell receptor beta chains were read from a single sample in a study of T cell clonotyping in hematopoietic cell transplantation. Sequencing was performed with immunoSEQ multiplex PCR; in TCRdb, only in-frame clones are kept and a portion is missing. The sample carries about 6,800 clones, approximately 98% recorded once. This specimen was PBMCs, taken 30 days after allogeneic stem cell transplant. The origin of the receptors is a male patient between 60 and 69 years old who had an allogeneic stem cell transplant from a related donor, so the T cells may come from the graft donor. Some clones in this sample may be carry-over from other donors' samples. CDR3s include the opening cysteine and the closing phenylalanine or tryptophan. The D gene is left open where the match is weak. Expanded clones get a size class; other rows say once, few or many, or leave the size out.

abundance: -; d_gene: -; v_gene: TRBV6-5; j_gene: TRBJ2-7; CDR3nt: TGTGCCAGCAGTTACTCGATACTCGGCTCCTACGAGCAGTACTTC; CDR3aa: CASSYSILGSYEQYF
abundance: -; d_gene: -; v_gene: TRBV4-2; j_gene: TRBJ1-1; CDR3nt: TGTGCCAGCAGCCAGGCCTCTACTGAAGCTTTCTTT; CDR3aa: CASSQASTEAFF
abundance: few; d_gene: -; v_gene: TRBV7-2; j_gene: TRBJ2-7; CDR3nt: TGTGCCAGCAGCTTGGACCGTCGCTCCTACGAGCAGTACTTC; CDR3aa: CASSLDRRSYEQYF
abundance: -; d_gene: -; v_gene: TRBV9; j_gene: TRBJ1-3; CDR3nt: TGTGCCAGCAGCACTTCAGGGCAAGGAAACACCATATATTTT; CDR3aa: CASSTSGQGNTIYF
abundance: -; d_gene: TRBD1; v_gene: TRBV7-2; j_gene: TRBJ1-2; CDR3nt: TGTGCCAGTCACTTACAGGGGGTTACCTATGGCTACACCTTC; CDR3aa: CASHLQGVTYGYTF
abundance: -; d_gene: TRBD2; v_gene: TRBV7-8; j_gene: TRBJ2-1; CDR3nt: TGTGCCAGCAGCGGGACTAGCGGGAATTACAATGAGCAGTTCTTC; CDR3aa: CASSGTSGNYNEQFF
abundance: once; d_gene: TRBD1; v_gene: TRBV29-1; j_gene: TRBJ2-7; CDR3nt: TGCAGCGTTCGCCTGCCGGGACAGGGGGGTTACGAGCAGTACTTC; CDR3aa: CSVRLPGQGGYEQYF
abundance: -; d_gene: TRBD2; v_gene: TRBV5-6; j_gene: TRBJ2-3; CDR3nt: TGTGCCAGCAGCTCCCGGGGAGCGGGGGCCCCAGATACGCAGTATTTT; CDR3aa: CASSSRGAGAPDTQYF
abundance: -; d_gene: TRBD1; v_gene: TRBV5-1; j_gene: TRBJ2-7; CDR3nt: TGCGCCAGCAGCTTAGGGACAGGTACCTACGAGCAGTACTTC; CDR3aa: CASSLGTGTYEQYF
abundance: -; d_gene: TRBD1; v_gene: TRBV10-2; j_gene: TRBJ1-1; CDR3nt: TGCGCCAGCAGAACCGGGACAGACCCGATGGGAACTGAAGCTTTCTTT; CDR3aa: CASRTGTDPMGTEAFF
abundance: -; d_gene: -; v_gene: TRBV29-1; j_gene: TRBJ1-2; CDR3nt: TGCAGCCCCACGGAGAGGTCAAAGCGTGGCTACACCTTC; CDR3aa: CSPTERSKRGYTF
abundance: -; d_gene: -; v_gene: TRBV28; j_gene: TRBJ1-3; CDR3nt: TGTGCCAGCAGTTTGGTGGGGGCCTCTGGAAACACCATATATTTT; CDR3aa: CASSLVGASGNTIYF
abundance: once; d_gene: -; v_gene: TRBV9; j_gene: TRBJ1-5; CDR3nt: TGTGCCAGCAGCCCCCAGGGCAGCTCAGATCAGCCCCAGCATTTT; CDR3aa: CASSPQGSSDQPQHF
abundance: -; d_gene: TRBD1; v_gene: TRBV7-2; j_gene: TRBJ1-5; CDR3nt: TGTGCCAGCAGCTTAGACGGGACAGGGTATGGACAGCCCCAGCATTTT; CDR3aa: CASSLDGTGYGQPQHF
abundance: -; d_gene: -; v_gene: TRBV6-1; j_gene: TRBJ2-3; CDR3nt: TGTGCCAGCAACACGGACAGAACAGATACGCAGTATTTT; CDR3aa: CASNTDRTDTQYF
abundance: -; d_gene: TRBD1; v_gene: TRBV7-2; j_gene: TRBJ1-5; CDR3nt: TGTGCCAGCAGCTTAGAGGACAGGGGAGGCCAGCCCCAGCATTTT; CDR3aa: CASSLEDRGGQPQHF
abundance: -; d_gene: -; v_gene: TRBV19; j_gene: TRBJ1-1; CDR3nt: TGTGCCAGTAGTAAGGCCGGCAGGGACACTGAAGCTTTCTTT; CDR3aa: CASSKAGRDTEAFF
abundance: once; d_gene: -; v_gene: TRBV7-2; j_gene: TRBJ2-2; CDR3nt: TGTGCCAGCAGCCGCGTGGGGGGGAACACCGGGGAGCTGTTTTTT; CDR3aa: CASSRVGGNTGELFF
abundance: -; d_gene: TRBD1; v_gene: TRBV7-9; j_gene: TRBJ1-5; CDR3nt: TGTGCCAGCAGCTCTTTAGGGACAGAAAAAAATCAGCCCCAGCATTTT; CDR3aa: CASSSLGTEKNQPQHF
abundance: -; d_gene: -; v_gene: TRBV5-4; j_gene: TRBJ2-3; CDR3nt: TGTGCCAGCAGCTTGGGGAGCACAGATACGCAGTATTTT; CDR3aa: CASSLGSTDTQYF
abundance: -; d_gene: -; v_gene: TRBV27; j_gene: TRBJ2-2; CDR3nt: TGTGCCAGCAGTAACCGACGGACCCAGGGGGGAACCGGGGAGCTGTTTTTT; CDR3aa: CASSNRRTQGGTGELFF
abundance: -; d_gene: TRBD1; v_gene: TRBV4-3; j_gene: TRBJ2-7; CDR3nt: TGCGCCAGCAGCCGCGGTTCGGACAGGGGGATGCCCTACGAGCAGTACTTC; CDR3aa: CASSRGSDRGMPYEQYF
abundance: -; d_gene: -; v_gene: TRBV5-8; j_gene: TRBJ2-7; CDR3nt: TGTGTCACGGGAGACGGCGCCTACGAGCAGTACTTC; CDR3aa: CVTGDGAYEQYF
abundance: -; d_gene: -; v_gene: TRBV5-1; j_gene: TRBJ1-1; CDR3nt: TGCGCCAGCAGCTTGGGTACGGCGAACACTGAAGCTTTCTTT; CDR3aa: CASSLGTANTEAFF
abundance: once; d_gene: TRBD2; v_gene: TRBV4-2; j_gene: TRBJ2-7; CDR3nt: TGTGCCAGCAGCCAAGACAGGGCTAGCGGTGGCTACGAGCAGTACTTC; CDR3aa: CASSQDRASGGYEQYF
abundance: -; d_gene: -; v_gene: TRBV7-2; j_gene: TRBJ1-6; CDR3nt: TGTGCCAGCAGCTTAGCAGGGAAGGATTCACCCCTCCACTTT; CDR3aa: CASSLAGKDSPLHF
abundance: -; d_gene: TRBD1; v_gene: TRBV5-4; j_gene: TRBJ1-1; CDR3nt: TGTGCCAGCAGCTGGGACTCCGGGACAGGGGGCACTGAAGCTTTCTTT; CDR3aa: CASSWDSGTGGTEAFF
abundance: -; d_gene: TRBD1; v_gene: TRBV7-9; j_gene: TRBJ2-7; CDR3nt: TGTGCCAGCAACCGGGACAGCTCCTACGAGCAGTACTTC; CDR3aa: CASNRDSSYEQYF
abundance: -; d_gene: -; v_gene: TRBV2; j_gene: TRBJ1-1; CDR3nt: TGTGCCAGCAGTTTGGACACCAGTGAAGCTTTCTTT; CDR3aa: CASSLDTSEAFF
abundance: -; d_gene: -; v_gene: TRBV25-1; j_gene: TRBJ1-1; CDR3nt: TGTGCCAGCAGCGCACCCGACAACACTGAAGCTTTCTTT; CDR3aa: CASSAPDNTEAFF
abundance: -; d_gene: -; v_gene: TRBV4-3; j_gene: TRBJ1-1; CDR3nt: TGCGCCAGCAGCCACTACATGAACACTGAAGCTTTCTTT; CDR3aa: CASSHYMNTEAFF
abundance: -; d_gene: -; v_gene: TRBV6-1; j_gene: TRBJ1-5; CDR3nt: TGTGCCAGCAGTGAACGCGGGGGGCTGAATCAGCCCCAGCATTTT; CDR3aa: CASSERGGLNQPQHF
abundance: -; d_gene: -; v_gene: TRBV19; j_gene: TRBJ1-2; CDR3nt: TGTGCCAGTAGTGCAATTTCCGGAGACTCGTATGGCTACACCTTC; CDR3aa: CASSAISGDSYGYTF
abundance: -; d_gene: TRBD2; v_gene: TRBV20-1; j_gene: TRBJ2-7; CDR3nt: TGCAGCCCTAGCGGGGGAGGCGAGCAGTACTTC; CDR3aa: CSPSGGGEQYF
abundance: -; d_gene: TRBD1; v_gene: TRBV4-2; j_gene: TRBJ1-4; CDR3nt: TGTGCCAGCAGCCCTCCGGGACAGGGGGCTGAAAAACTGTTTTTT; CDR3aa: CASSPPGQGAEKLFF